This TCR beta chain emerged from a study of cytomegalovirus exposure and HLA in healthy donors. From germline, CDR1 is MNHEY and CDR2 SVGAGI. The CDR3 length is 14 residues. V lost 5 bases to trimming and J lost 7 bases, with 14 bases between them. 60 Vbeta and 13 Jbeta primers were used in PCR. Measured with immunoSEQ multiplex PCR; TCRdb has only the in-frame clones, and not every one. The data contain 100,000 or so clones, approximately 80% of them singletons. The sequence was obtained from a man younger than 40 in good health and CMV-seropositive. The specimen was PBMCs. This rearrangement joins TRBV6-5 to TRBJ1-4; D unresolved. The CDR3 protein is CASSPQGWAEKLFF. The CDR3 nucleotides are TGTGCCAGCAGTCCTCAAGGTTGGGCTGAAAAACTGTTTTTT.